This TCR beta chain was sequenced in a study of CD8 T cells in Susac syndrome. General study points: An acknowledgment was made by the study that its TCR sequencing and HLA analysis involved relatively few individuals.

A quantity of about 0.5 to 1 ug RNA underwent reverse transcription using random hexamers. It was immunoSEQ multiplex PCR that amplified TCR beta CDR3 across 54 Vbeta and 13 Jbeta. TCRdb processed the immunoSEQ multiplex PCR reads anew with MiXCR; each CDR3 protein has one entry. The data hold over 100,000 distinct CDR3 sequences, with 96% observed a single time. The table lists this clonotype with a count of one. What it binds is not known. Trimming pared 3 bases from V and 0 bases from J, leaving 9 bases between. Germline V gene data show CDR1 as GTSNPN and CDR2 as SVGIG (reference sequence). The CDR3 spans 14 residues. The authors sequenced TCR beta from blood CD8+ and CD4+ T cells. The CD8+ and CD4+ T cells were negatively isolated, with the TEMRA cells enriched by FACS.

Sequences were obtained from CD4+ T cells from PBMCs. The rearrangement links TRBV30 to TRBJ1-5; D perhaps matches TRBD1 (5 bases). The receptor was derived from a human donor in good health. Here the CDR3 reads CAWSRGYSNQPQHF. DNA for the CDR3: TGTGCCTGGAGCCGGGGGTATAGCAATCAGCCCCAGCATTTT. Variable domain in full (rest from reference TRBV30 and TRBJ1-5): SQTIHQWPATLVQPVGSPLSLECTVEGTSNPNLYWYRQAAGRGLQLLFYSVGIGQISSEVPQNLSASRPQDRQFILSSKKLLLSDSGFYLCAWSRGYSNQPQHFGDGTRLSIL.